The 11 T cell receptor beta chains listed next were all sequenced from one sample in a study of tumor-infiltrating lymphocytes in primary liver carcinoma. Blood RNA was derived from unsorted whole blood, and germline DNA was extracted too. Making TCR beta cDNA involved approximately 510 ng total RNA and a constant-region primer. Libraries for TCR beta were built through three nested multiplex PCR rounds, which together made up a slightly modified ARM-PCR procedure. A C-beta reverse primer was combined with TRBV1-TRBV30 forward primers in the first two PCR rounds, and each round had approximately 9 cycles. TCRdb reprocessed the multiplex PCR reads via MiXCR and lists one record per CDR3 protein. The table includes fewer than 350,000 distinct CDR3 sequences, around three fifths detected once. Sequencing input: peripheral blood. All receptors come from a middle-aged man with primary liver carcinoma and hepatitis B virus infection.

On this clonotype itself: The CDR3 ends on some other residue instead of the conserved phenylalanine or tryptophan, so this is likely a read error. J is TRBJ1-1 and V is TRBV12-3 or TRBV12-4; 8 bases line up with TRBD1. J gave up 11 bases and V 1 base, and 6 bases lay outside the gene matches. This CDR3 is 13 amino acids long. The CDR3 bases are TGTGCCAGCAGTTTAGAAGACAGGGGAGGGGCTTTCTCT. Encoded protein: CASSLEDRGGAFS.

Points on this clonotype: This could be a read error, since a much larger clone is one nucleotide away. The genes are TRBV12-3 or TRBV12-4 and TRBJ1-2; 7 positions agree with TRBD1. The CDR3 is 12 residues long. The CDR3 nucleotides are TGTGCCGGCAGTTGGGACAGCTATGGCTACACCTTC. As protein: CAGSWDSYGYTF.

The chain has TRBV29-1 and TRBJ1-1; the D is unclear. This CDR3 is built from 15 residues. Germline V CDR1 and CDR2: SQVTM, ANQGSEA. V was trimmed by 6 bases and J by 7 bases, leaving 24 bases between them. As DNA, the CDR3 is TGCAGCGTGATCGTTATTACCTGGGCGGGCAGTGAAGCTTTCTTT. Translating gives CSVIVITWAGSEAFF.

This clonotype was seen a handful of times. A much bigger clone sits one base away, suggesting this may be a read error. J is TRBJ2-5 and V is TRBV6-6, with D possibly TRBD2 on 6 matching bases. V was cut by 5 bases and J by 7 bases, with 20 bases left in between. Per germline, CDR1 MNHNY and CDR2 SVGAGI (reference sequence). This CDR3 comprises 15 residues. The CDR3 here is CASSEAGFMEVTQYF. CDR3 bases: TGTGCCAGCAGTGAGGCGGGGTTTATGGAAGTGACCCAGTACTTC.

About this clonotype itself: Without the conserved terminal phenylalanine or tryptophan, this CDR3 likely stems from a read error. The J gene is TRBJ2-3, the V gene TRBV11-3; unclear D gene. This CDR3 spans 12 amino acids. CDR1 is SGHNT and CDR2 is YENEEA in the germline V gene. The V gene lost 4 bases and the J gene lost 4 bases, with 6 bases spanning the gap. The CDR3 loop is CASSSAADTQYL. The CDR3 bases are TGTGCCAGCAGCTCTGCAGCAGATACGCAGTATTTG.

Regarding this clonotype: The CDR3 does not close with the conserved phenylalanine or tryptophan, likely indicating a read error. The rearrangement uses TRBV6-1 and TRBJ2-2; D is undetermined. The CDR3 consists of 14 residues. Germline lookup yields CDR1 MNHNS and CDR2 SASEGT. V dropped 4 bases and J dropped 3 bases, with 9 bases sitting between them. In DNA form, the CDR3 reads TGTGCCAGCAGTGGTGTACCCTACACCGGGGAGCTGTTTTCT. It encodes CASSGVPYTGELFS.

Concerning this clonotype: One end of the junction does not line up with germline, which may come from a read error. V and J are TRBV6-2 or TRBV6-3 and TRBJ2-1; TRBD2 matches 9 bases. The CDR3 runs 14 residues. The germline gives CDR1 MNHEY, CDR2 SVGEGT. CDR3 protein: CASSCPGGSGRKFF. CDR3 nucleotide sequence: TGTGCTAGCAGTTGCCCGGGGGGTAGCGGGAGAAAGTTCTTC.

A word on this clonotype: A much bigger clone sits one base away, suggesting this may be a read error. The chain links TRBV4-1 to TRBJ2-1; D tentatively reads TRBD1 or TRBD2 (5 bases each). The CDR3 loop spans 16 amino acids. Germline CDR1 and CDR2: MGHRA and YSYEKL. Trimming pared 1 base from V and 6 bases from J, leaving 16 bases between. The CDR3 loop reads CASSQGLTRGRNEQFF. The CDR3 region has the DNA TGCGCCAGCAGCCAAGGGTTAACTAGGGGCCGCAATGAGCAGTTCTTC.

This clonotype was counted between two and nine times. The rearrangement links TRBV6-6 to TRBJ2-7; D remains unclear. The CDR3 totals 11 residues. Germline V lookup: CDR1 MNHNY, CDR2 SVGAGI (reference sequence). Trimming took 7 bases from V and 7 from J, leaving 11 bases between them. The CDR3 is CASTANGEQYF. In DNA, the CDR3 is TGTGCCAGCACAGCCAACGGGGAGCAGTACTTC.

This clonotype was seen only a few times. CDR3: CASSQDVQGAGGEKLFF. The CDR3 DNA sequence: TGCGCCAGCAGCCAAGATGTGCAGGGGGCGGGTGGCGAAAAACTGTTTTTT. This sequence joins TRBV4-3 and TRBJ1-4, with TRBD1 matching 8 bases. CDR1 is LGHNA, CDR2 YSLEER, per germline. The CDR3 sequence is 17 residues long. V lost 0 bases to trimming and J lost 8 bases; unmatched junction nucleotides: 11.

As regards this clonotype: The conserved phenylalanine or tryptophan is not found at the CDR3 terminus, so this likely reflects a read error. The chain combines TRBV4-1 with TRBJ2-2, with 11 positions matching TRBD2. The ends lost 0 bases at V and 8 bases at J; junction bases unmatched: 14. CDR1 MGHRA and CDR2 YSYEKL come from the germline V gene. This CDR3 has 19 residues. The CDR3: CASSQEAGGTSGRVGELFS. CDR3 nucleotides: TGCGCCAGCAGCCAAGAGGCGGGGGGGACTAGCGGTCGGGTGGGGGAGCTGTTTTCT.